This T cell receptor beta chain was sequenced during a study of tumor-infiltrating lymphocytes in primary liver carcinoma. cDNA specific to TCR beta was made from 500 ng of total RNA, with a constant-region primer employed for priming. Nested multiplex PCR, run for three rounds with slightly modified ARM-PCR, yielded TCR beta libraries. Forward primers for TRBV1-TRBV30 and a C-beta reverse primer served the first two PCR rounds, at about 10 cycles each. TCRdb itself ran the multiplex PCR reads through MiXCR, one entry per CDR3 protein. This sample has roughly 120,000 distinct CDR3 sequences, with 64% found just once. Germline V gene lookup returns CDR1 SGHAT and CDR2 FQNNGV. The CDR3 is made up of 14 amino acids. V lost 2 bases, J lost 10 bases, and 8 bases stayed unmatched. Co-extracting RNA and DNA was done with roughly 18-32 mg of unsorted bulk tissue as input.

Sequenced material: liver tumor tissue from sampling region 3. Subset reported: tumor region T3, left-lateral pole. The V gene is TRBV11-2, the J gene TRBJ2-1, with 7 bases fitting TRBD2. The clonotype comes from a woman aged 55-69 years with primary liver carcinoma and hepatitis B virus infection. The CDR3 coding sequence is TGTGCCAGCAGCTTACCAGCGGGGAGAGGGGAGCAGTTCTTC. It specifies CASSLPAGRGEQFF.